The entry below describes one TCR beta chain. Its antigen specificity is not known. It has no much larger one-base neighbor in the sample; base qualities were not kept. The sample originates from a study of cytomegalovirus exposure and HLA in healthy donors (dated by TCRdb to the late 2010s). Looking at the study overall: An earlier analysis of several hundred of the donors reported roughly 300 Gb of sequence data and 95 million to 140 million unique TCR beta sequences obtained from about 170 million T cells. About 320 gigabases of sequencing data and 70 million to 85 million unique TCR sequences were included in an early release covering over 600 HLA-typed donors. Among the roughly 430 genotyped donors, around 79% belonged to the genetic ancestry cluster associated with self-reported Caucasian donors. The study aimed to test whether cataloging public T cell receptors could reveal signatures of past pathogen exposure. The T cell repertoires of some 700 subjects were profiled by immunosequencing and related to cytomegalovirus serostatus. Besides the first cohort of approximately 710 subjects, a separate validation cohort made up of 120 different subjects was used. To predict cytomegalovirus infection status, the study combined high-throughput TCR immunosequencing, statistical association of individual TCRs with disease status, and machine learning. To study patterns of TCR occurrence, a later analysis re-analyzed previously published TCR beta repertoires from around 660 donors and added high-resolution HLA genotyping. Rather than using new phenotypic data, the later analysis identified candidate immune exposures from TCR beta sequences and from how often those sequences occurred across donors. In an earlier analysis of roughly 600 of the donors, high-throughput TCR beta sequencing was used to judge whether each TCR beta V gene segment behaved as functional or pseudogenic. Donor age, sex, ethnicity and CMV serostatus were compiled alongside the repertoire data. A later genetic analysis used genome-wide SNP genotypes for about 60% of the roughly 700 donors, treating that subset as a discovery cohort. All discovery cohort repertoires had been generated using a single sequencing platform. Class I and class II HLA loci were covered by the typing at four-digit resolution. The number of typed donors differed by locus: 629-630 for A, B, C, DRB1 and DQB1; some 500 for DQA1; 606 for DPA1; and 400 to 480 for DPB1. Because of strong linkage in the cohort, a handful of DR-DQ haplotypes were treated as single units for association and clustering. Across approximately 400 genotyped donors of the cohort, an average of about 220,000 unique TCR beta nucleotide sequences per donor were sequenced, and approximately 17% of those sequences were non-productive.

The cohort was made up of roughly 670 healthy bone marrow donors. All cohort members were sampled while nominally healthy, although unrecorded immune exposures were likely present. The donor was CMV seronegative and was included in the group of a few hundred seronegative cohort members. A peripheral blood sample was provided by each donor, and peripheral blood mononuclear cells were used for TCR beta sequencing. The Qiagen DNeasy Blood Extraction Kit was used to extract genomic DNA from the blood cell samples. Library preparation used the immunoSEQ multiplex PCR assay. For the multiplex PCR, a mixture combining 60 forward primers for TCR Vbeta segments and 13 reverse primers for TCR Jbeta segments was used. The CDR3 region of rearranged TCR beta genes was amplified from genomic DNA by a multiplex PCR assay. The Illumina HiSeq System was used to sequence the amplified TCR beta libraries as 87-base-pair reads. The authors processed their data as follows. A later analysis tallied tens of millions of unique TCR beta chains across the 700 or so repertoires, and 10 million to 11 million of those chains were shared by two or more donors. Raw reads were error-corrected and collapsed into unique sequences by a nearest-neighbor algorithm in which closely related sequences were merged to remove PCR and sequencing errors. V, D and J gene segments were assigned by aligning CDR3 sequences to IMGT reference sequences. Each retained sequence needed at least a six-nucleotide match to both a V gene segment and a J gene segment. A rearrangement counted as productive if the CDR3 had no stop codons and remained in frame with V and J, and every other rearrangement counted as non-productive. Following IMGT convention, CDR3 was defined as the stretch from the second conserved V-encoded cysteine up to the conserved J-encoded phenylalanine. In an earlier analysis of around 570 of the donors, sequences lacking an unambiguous match to a single V gene segment were excluded. In an earlier analysis of approximately 590 of the donors, a V segment was called functional when productive rearrangements were above 56.7%, and segregating when the standard deviation between donors exceeded 5%. A statistical classification framework was built for diagnosing cytomegalovirus status from the catalog of TCR beta chain sequences. A later analysis assigned V and J genes by comparing TCR nucleotide sequences with IMGT/GENE-DB human TR gene sequences. In a later analysis, CDR3 sequences and most-parsimonious VDJ recombination scenarios were assigned using the TCRdist pipeline. In a later analysis, each TCR beta chain was defined by its CDR3 amino acid sequence together with its V-gene family, and reads lacking a unique V-gene family were excluded. To address suspected cross-contamination and a sequencing artifact, a later analysis removed roughly 640 highly shared, low-generation-probability nucleotide sequences. A later analysis calculated a clonal expansion index for each public chain from normalized within-repertoire ranks of inferred template counts. In a later analysis, generation probabilities were computed using a VDJ recombination model fitted to out-of-frame rearrangements, and the results were checked against IGoR. Hypergeometric tests were used in a later analysis to score TCR-TCR, TCR-HLA and TCR-CMV co-occurrence, with a repertoire-size bias correction applied to the TCR pairs. In a later analysis, false discovery rates were estimated by permuting HLA or CMV assignments 20 times. In a later analysis, co-occurring TCRs were grouped using DBSCAN, and TCRdist sequence similarity was added for clustering within HLA-allele-positive subsets. Co-occurrence clustering excluded repertoires with fewer than 30,000 or more than 120,000 public chains, plus five with anomalous nucleotide sharing. As stored in TCRdb, this immuneACCESS dataset retains in-frame rearrangements with V and J assigned. A fraction of the clones does not appear; measured against another copy, unresolved V genes explain less than half of the discrepancy, and the remainder lacks a known reason. V and J calls and clone size are those listed in that table; D and trimming were worked out from the DNA. Across this sample there are more than 150,000 clones, with 80% seen only once. The ten largest clones add up to under 0.85% of the sample.

What the authors observed across the whole study: Seventeen rarely observed V segments, including chromosome 9 orphons, were excluded from the earlier analysis of some 590 of the donors because counts were too low. Correlated functional status among segregating V segments might be attributable to linkage disequilibrium, but an unknown experimental factor could not be ruled out. Strong co-occurrence of HLA alleles, especially DR and DQ, made assigning TCR associations to individual alleles difficult. Compared with equally common non-associated chains, HLA-associated TCR beta chains in a later analysis were more clonally expanded and had lower generation probabilities. While some public TCRs were present in many individuals, most TCR sequences turned up only very rarely across donors. Only TCR beta chains were sequenced in this cohort, and the absence of alpha or paired-chain data limited detectable features. The presence/absence analyses assumed that sequencing depth was roughly uniform across donors, and that assumption may not be true. Several of the top co-occurrence clusters appeared to be linked to parvovirus B19, influenza, CMV and Epstein-Barr virus, according to a later analysis. In a later analysis, the rate of TCR association differed among HLA loci, with DRB1 alleles having the most associated TCRs and HLA-C alleles having the fewest. In a later genetic analysis, fewer N-insertions in productive TCRs were reported among donors in an Asian-associated ancestry cluster than the roughly 640-donor mean. V-gene and J-gene trimming of TCR beta chains was associated with a missense DCLRE1C variant in a later genetic analysis, and the association was replicated in an independent cohort. At a false discovery rate of 0.05, a later analysis linked fewer than 20,000 TCR beta sequences to specific HLA alleles. According to a later analysis, most CMV-associated TCR beta chains appeared to be HLA-restricted, and the HLA associations seemed to be driven largely by CMV exposure. HLA typing was unavailable for some donors at each locus, so association tests used only the typed subset. Immune exposure information for the cohort was limited to CMV serostatus. A further reported finding was that TCR beta sequences accurately predicted the HLA-A and HLA-B alleles for most subjects in the first cohort. The authors suggested that the approach could potentially be generalized to other disease states and immunological phenotypes. A few of the identified cytomegalovirus-associated TCR beta chains were confirmed in vitro to be specific for cytomegalovirus antigens. The study gave a list of roughly 150 TCR beta chains associated with cytomegalovirus. In an earlier analysis of roughly 500 of the donors, most TCR beta V segments appeared in productive rearrangements about 87% or about 30% of the time, broadly matching IMGT annotations. The classifier was reported to diagnose cytomegalovirus status with high specificity and sensitivity in both the original and validation cohorts. The sequencing pipeline was judged likely to have produced a cluster of highly shared sequence variants as a technical artifact.

Input material: PBMCs. The source is a boy aged 5-17 years in good health and CMV-seronegative.

The CDR3 amino acid sequence is: CASSLARVDGYTF. Here is the DNA: TGTGCCAGCAGCTTAGCCAGGGTCGATGGCTACACCTTC. The chain couples TRBV7-2 to TRBJ1-2; a tentative D call is TRBD1 (5 bases match). From a lookup of the germline V gene, CDR1 and CDR2 are SGHTA and FQGNSA. Including cysteine and phenylalanine, the CDR3 has 13 amino acids. Only the CDR3 DNA is retained, 39 bases long and in frame from the first base. The germline ends are 8 bases apart after V is trimmed by 0 bases and J by 6 bases.